Following are 15 T cell receptor beta chains from one sample sequenced in a study of glioma-infiltrating T cells after dendritic cell vaccination. Clones were read by immunoSEQ multiplex PCR, and TCRdb kept only the in-frame ones, dropping some. The table includes roughly 90,000 clones, 85% to 90% detected once. Material: blood, obtained before dendritic cell vaccination. These receptors were obtained from a human donor with glioblastoma.

CDR3 nucleotides: TGTGCCAGCAGCCTCGGGGGGCCCATTTCCTACGAGCAGTACTTC. It translates to CASSLGGPISYEQYF. The chain carries TRBV11-2 and TRBJ2-7; maybe TRBD2 (7 bases). Per germline, CDR1 SGHAT and CDR2 FQNNGV. The CDR3 runs to 15 residues. Trimming removed 5 bases at V and 1 base at J, with 15 bases between.

This sequence joins TRBV2 and TRBJ2-1; TRBD2 might be the D (6 bases). The CDR3 consists of 13 residues. The V end lost 7 bases, the J end lost 8 bases, and 15 bases lay between the germline ends. CDR1 is SNHLY, CDR2 FYNNEI, per germline. CDR3 amino acids: CASKPGAGDEQFF. CDR3 bases: TGTGCCAGCAAGCCGGGAGCCGGGGATGAGCAGTTCTTC.

This clone showed up just a few times. CDR3 sequence (DNA): TGTGCCAGCAGCATCCGACTTACAACTAATGAAAAACTGTTTTTT. The encoded protein is CASSIRLTTNEKLFF. This chain links TRBV21-1 with TRBJ1-4. TRBV21-1 is reported as a pseudogene. The CDR3 totals 15 residues.

This chain connects TRBV7-2 to TRBJ1-4; 7 bases agree with TRBD1. The germline gives CDR1 SGHTA, CDR2 FQGNSA. The CDR3 has 15 residues. The V segment lost 5 bases and the J segment 3 bases; nucleotides outside the gene matches: 6. CDR3 sequence: CASSPGGQPNEKLFF. CDR3 coding DNA: TGTGCCAGCAGCCCAGGGGGACAACCTAATGAAAAACTGTTTTTT.

The chain carries TRBV5-1 and TRBJ2-2; no firm D call. V was trimmed by 0 bases and J by 7 bases, leaving 16 bases between them. Germline values: CDR1 SGHRS, CDR2 YFSETQ. This CDR3 has 16 amino acids. The CDR3 coding sequence is TGCGCCAGCAGCTTGGAGAGTAGCTCGATAGGCGGGGAGCTGTTTTTT. Protein product: CASSLESSSIGGELFF.

The chain has TRBV18 and TRBJ2-2; 13 nucleotides match TRBD2. Germline CDR1 and CDR2: KGHSH and LQKENI. The CDR3 covers 16 residues. Trimming removed 0 bases from V and 6 bases from J; junction bases left unmatched: 1. CDR3 sequence (DNA): TGTGCCAGCTCACCACCGGGACTAGCGGGACCCGGGGAGCTGTTTTTT. It translates to CASSPPGLAGPGELFF.

The genes are TRBV2 and TRBJ1-5; D might be TRBD1 (6 bases). This CDR3 contains 13 residues. V was cut by 8 bases and J by 6 bases, with 14 bases left in between. The germline CDR1 and CDR2 sequences are SNHLY and FYNNEI. Written as DNA, the CDR3 is TGTGCCAGCGCAGGGGAGTTCCGTCAGCCCCAGCATTTT. It yields the protein CASAGEFRQPQHF.

The rearrangement uses TRBV2 and TRBJ1-1; 9 bases map to TRBD1. CDR1 is SNHLY, CDR2 FYNNEI, per germline. The V and J ends lost 7 bases and 0 bases, in that order; junction bases with no gene match: 21. This CDR3 comprises 20 residues. CDR3 region: CASTYNPGTGIYKMNTEAFF. The CDR3, as DNA: TGTGCCAGCACCTATAATCCCGGGACAGGGATTTATAAGATGAACACTGAAGCTTTCTTT.

CDR3 in amino acids: CASSYQKGQSDYTF. The CDR3 DNA follows: TGTGCCAGCAGTTACCAAAAAGGACAGTCCGACTACACCTTC. The chain combines TRBV6-5 with TRBJ1-2, with a tentative D call TRBD1 (6 bases). This CDR3 spans 14 amino acids. CDR1 MNHEY and CDR2 SVGAGI come from the germline V gene. The V gene lost 2 bases and the J gene lost 10 bases, with 17 bases spanning the gap.

The J gene is TRBJ2-2, the V gene TRBV5-1, with 10 bases fitting TRBD1. This CDR3 has 14 residues. Trimming took 3 bases from V and 5 from J; bases not matched to a gene: 1. Looked up from germline, CDR1 is SGHRS and CDR2 is YFSETQ. The CDR3, as DNA: TGCGCCAGCAGCTGGGGACAGGGGACCGGGGAGCTGTTTTTT. This sequence encodes CASSWGQGTGELFF.

V is TRBV5-1 and J is TRBJ1-1; 8 bases map to TRBD1. V gave up 0 bases and J gave up 0 bases; unmatched junction bases: 4. The CDR3 runs to 16 residues. The germline V gene encodes CDR1 SGHRS and CDR2 YFSETQ. CDR3 loop: CASSLGGQGLNTEAFF. Written as DNA, the CDR3 is TGCGCCAGCAGCTTGGGAGGACAGGGCTTGAACACTGAAGCTTTCTTT.

The chain links TRBV7-2 to TRBJ1-1, with a weak D call TRBD1 (6 bases). Trimming removed 5 bases at V and 1 base at J, with 14 bases between. The CDR3 consists of 15 residues. Germline V gene sequence: CDR1 SGHTA, CDR2 FQGNSA. CDR3 nucleotides: TGTGCCAGCAGCCCCCCGACAGGTAGGAACACTGAAGCTTTCTTT. Protein product: CASSPPTGRNTEAFF.

V gene TRBV7-9 combines with J gene TRBJ1-6, with D possibly being TRBD1 (6 bases). Germline V CDR1 and CDR2: SEHNR, FQNEAQ (reference sequence). V was pared by 0 bases and J by 0 bases, with 9 bases between. This CDR3 comprises 17 residues. This CDR3 reads CASSLAGQNSYNSPLHF. Written as DNA, the CDR3 is TGTGCCAGCAGCTTAGCCGGACAGAACTCCTATAATTCACCCCTCCACTTT.

The chain has TRBV6-5 and TRBJ2-1, with 9 bases lining up with TRBD1. V was clipped by 4 bases and J by 6 bases; unmatched bases: 10. Germline CDR1 MNHEY, CDR2 SVGAGI. The CDR3 totals 16 residues. This CDR3 reads CASSSQTGGRGNEQFF. The DNA for the CDR3 is TGTGCCAGCAGTTCTCAGACAGGGGGTCGCGGCAATGAGCAGTTCTTC.

The chain has TRBV2 and TRBJ2-7; 8 bases agree with TRBD2. Trimming at V came to 9 bases and at J to 7 bases, leaving 11 bases not matched to a gene. CDR3 length: 13 residues. Germline loops: CDR1 SNHLY, CDR2 FYNNEI. The CDR3 region is CASSGLEVQEQYF. Written as DNA, the CDR3 is TGTGCCAGTTCGGGACTAGAAGTGCAAGAGCAGTACTTC.